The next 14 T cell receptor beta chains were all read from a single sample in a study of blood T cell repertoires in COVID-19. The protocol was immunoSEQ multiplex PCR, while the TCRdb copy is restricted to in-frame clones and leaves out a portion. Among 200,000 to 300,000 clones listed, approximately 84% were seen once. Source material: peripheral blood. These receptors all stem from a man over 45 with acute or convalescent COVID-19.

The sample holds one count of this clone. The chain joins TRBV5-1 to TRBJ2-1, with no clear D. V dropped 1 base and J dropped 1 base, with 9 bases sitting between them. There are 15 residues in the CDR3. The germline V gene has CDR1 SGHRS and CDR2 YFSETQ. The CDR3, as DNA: TGCGCCAGCAGCTTGCAGGTATGGTCCTACAATGAGCAGTTCTTC. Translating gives CASSLQVWSYNEQFF.

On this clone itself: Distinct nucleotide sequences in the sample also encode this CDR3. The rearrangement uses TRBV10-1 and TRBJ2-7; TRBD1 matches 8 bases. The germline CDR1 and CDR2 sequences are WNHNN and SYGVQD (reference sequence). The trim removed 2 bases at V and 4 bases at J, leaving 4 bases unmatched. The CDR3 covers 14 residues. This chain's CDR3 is CASSEGQGAYEQYF. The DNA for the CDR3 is TGCGCCAGCAGTGAGGGACAGGGCGCGTACGAGCAGTACTTC.

The DNA of the CDR3 is TGTGCCTGTTTCTCTTCGGGCTACACCTTC. Translation gives CACFSSGYTF. The chain uses TRBV30 and TRBJ1-2; D is undetermined. The ends were cut back, 6 bases at V and 8 bases at J, with 10 bases in the middle. CDR3 length: 10 amino acids. Germline CDR1 reads GTSNPN; CDR2 reads SVGIG (reference sequence). The whole variable domain, filled in from reference TRBV30 and TRBJ1-2, reads SQTIHQWPATLVQPVGSPLSLECTVEGTSNPNLYWYRQAAGRGLQLLFYSVGIGQISSEVPQNLSASRPQDRQFILSSKKLLLSDSGFYLCACFSSGYTFGSGTRLTVV.

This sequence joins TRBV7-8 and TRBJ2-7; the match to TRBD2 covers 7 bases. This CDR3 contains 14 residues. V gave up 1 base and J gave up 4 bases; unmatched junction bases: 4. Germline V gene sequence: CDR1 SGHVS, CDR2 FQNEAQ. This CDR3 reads CASSLDGGSYEQYF. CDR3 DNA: TGTGCCAGCAGCTTAGATGGCGGGAGTTACGAGCAGTACTTC.

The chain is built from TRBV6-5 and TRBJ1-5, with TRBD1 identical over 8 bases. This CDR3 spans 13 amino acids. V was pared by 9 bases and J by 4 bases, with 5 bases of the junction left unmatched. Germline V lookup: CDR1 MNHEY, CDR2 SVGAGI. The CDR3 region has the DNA TGTGCCAGTGGGACAGGCTCGAATCAGCCCCAGCATTTT. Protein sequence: CASGTGSNQPQHF.

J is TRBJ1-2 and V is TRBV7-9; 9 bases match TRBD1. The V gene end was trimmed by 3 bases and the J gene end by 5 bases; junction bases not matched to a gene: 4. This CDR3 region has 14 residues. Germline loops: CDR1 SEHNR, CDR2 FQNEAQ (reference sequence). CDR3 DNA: TGTGCCAGCAGCTTTGGACAGGGGCCTTATGGCTACACCTTC. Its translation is CASSFGQGPYGYTF.

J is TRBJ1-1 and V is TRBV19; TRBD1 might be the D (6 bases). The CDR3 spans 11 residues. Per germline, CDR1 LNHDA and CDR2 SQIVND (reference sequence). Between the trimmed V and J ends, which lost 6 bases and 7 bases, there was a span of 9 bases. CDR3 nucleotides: TGTGCCAGTAGGTCAGGGGATGAAGCTTTCTTT. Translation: CASRSGDEAFF.

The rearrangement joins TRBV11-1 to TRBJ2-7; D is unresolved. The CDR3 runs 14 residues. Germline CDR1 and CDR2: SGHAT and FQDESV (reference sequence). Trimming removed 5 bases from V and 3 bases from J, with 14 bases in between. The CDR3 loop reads CASSLNSRRYEQYF. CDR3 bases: TGTGCCAGCAGCCTTAACAGCAGGCGCTACGAGCAGTACTTC.

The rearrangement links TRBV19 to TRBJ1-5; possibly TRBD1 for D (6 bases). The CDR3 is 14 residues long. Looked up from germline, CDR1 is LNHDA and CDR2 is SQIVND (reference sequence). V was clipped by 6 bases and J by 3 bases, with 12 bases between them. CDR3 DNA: TGTGCCAGTAGACCGGGACAATTCAATCAGCCCCAGCATTTT. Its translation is CASRPGQFNQPQHF.

Written as DNA, the CDR3 is TGTGCCAGCAGTTACTCCGCTCTGACAGCAGATGAAAAACTGTTTTTT. Residues: CASSYSALTADEKLFF. The chain recombines TRBV6-5 with TRBJ1-4; a weak D match, TRBD1 (5 bases). The CDR3 consists of 16 residues. Looked up from germline, CDR1 is MNHEY and CDR2 is SVGAGI. V was shortened by 0 bases and J by 6 bases, with 14 bases between the two germline ends.

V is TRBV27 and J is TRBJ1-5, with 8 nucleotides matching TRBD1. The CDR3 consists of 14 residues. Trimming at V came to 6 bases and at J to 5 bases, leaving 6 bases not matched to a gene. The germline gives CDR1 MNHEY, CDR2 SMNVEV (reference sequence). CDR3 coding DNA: TGTGCCAGCAGGCGGGACAGGCGAGATCAGCCCCAGCATTTT. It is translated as CASRRDRRDQPQHF.

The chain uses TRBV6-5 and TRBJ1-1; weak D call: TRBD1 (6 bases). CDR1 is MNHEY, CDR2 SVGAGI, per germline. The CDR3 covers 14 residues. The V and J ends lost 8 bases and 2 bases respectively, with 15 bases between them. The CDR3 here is CASAALDRNTEAFF. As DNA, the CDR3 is TGTGCCAGCGCGGCCTTGGACAGAAACACTGAAGCTTTCTTT.

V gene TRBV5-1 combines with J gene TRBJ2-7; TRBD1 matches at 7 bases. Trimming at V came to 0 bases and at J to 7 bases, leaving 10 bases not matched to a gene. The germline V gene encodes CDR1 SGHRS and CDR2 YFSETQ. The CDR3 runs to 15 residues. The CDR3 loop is CASSLAGTEGREQYF. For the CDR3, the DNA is TGCGCCAGCAGCTTGGCCGGGACAGAGGGTCGGGAGCAGTACTTC. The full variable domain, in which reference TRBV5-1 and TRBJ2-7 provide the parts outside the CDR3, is KAGVTQTPRYLIKTRGQQVTLSCSPISGHRSVSWYQQTPGQGLQFLFEYFSETQRNKGNFPGRFSGRQFSNSRSEMNVSTLELGDSALYLCASSLAGTEGREQYFGPGTRLTVT.

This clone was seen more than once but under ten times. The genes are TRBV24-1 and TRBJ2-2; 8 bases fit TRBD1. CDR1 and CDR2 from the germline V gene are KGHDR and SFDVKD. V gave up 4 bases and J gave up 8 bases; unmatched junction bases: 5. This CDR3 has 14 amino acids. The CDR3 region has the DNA TGTGCCACCAGTGAGCGGACAGGGTTGGGGGAGCTGTTTTTT. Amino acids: CATSERTGLGELFF.